The following is a TCR beta chain sequence with its context. This specimen comes from a study of blood T cell repertoires in COVID-19. Overall study: Acute-phase and convalescent COVID-19 samples originated in the United States, Italy and Spain.

Authors' analysis steps: Reference gene primer amplification gave nucleated cell count estimates. Using immunoSEQ multiplex PCR, the repertoire was profiled, and TCRdb retains in-frame clones only, with some absent. V, J and clone size derive from that table, while D and trimming were established from the DNA sequence. The sample has a few hundred thousand clones, around 86% seen once. CDR1 and CDR2 from the germline V gene are PRHDT and FYEKMQ (reference sequence). V dropped 2 bases and J dropped 5; count of bases not matched to a gene: 7. The CDR3 length is 15 residues. The origin of this receptor is a woman in her twenties or thirties with active or convalescent COVID-19. The chain carries TRBV13 and TRBJ2-5; the match to TRBD2 covers 8 bases. The sequencing sample was made of peripheral blood. CDR3 sequence (DNA): TGTGCCAGCAGCTTACCTGCCGGGACTAGGGAGACCCAGTACTTC. It specifies CASSLPAGTRETQYF.